This T cell receptor (beta chain) was retrieved from a study of blood T cell repertoires in COVID-19. Whole-study context: Samples taken during acute and convalescent COVID-19 were collected in the United States, Italy and Spain. Sample material is recorded as cDNA or gDNA derived from T cells, B-cell-depleted T cells, or PBMCs.

Germline CDR1 reads KGHSH; CDR2 reads LQKENI. The CDR3 consists of 20 residues. Unmatched junction bases numbered 12, after V lost 0 bases and J lost 2 bases. As handled by the study authors: It was from reference gene primer amplification that nucleated cell counts were estimated. The protocol was immunoSEQ multiplex PCR, while the TCRdb copy is restricted to in-frame clones and leaves out a portion. V and J calls plus clone size are reproduced from that table; the DNA served to infer D and trimming. This table has some 100,000 clones, 75% to 85% appearing once. The sequence derives from a human donor in a cohort sampled during active COVID-19. Sequencing was carried out using peripheral blood. The chain joins TRBV18 to TRBJ2-1, with TRBD2 matching over 11 bases. CDR3 nucleotide sequence: TGTGCCAGCTCACCACCGTCTCGCTTTGGACTAGCGGGCGCCTACAATGAGCAGTTCTTC. This translates into CASSPPSRFGLAGAYNEQFF. Using reference TRBV18 and TRBJ2-1 for the parts outside the CDR3, the full variable domain is NAGVMQNPRHLVRRRGQEARLRCSPMKGHSHVYWYRQLPEEGLKFMVYLQKENIIDESGMPKERFSAEFPKEGPSILRIQQVVRGDSAAYFCASSPPSRFGLAGAYNEQFFGPGTRLTVL.